The entry that follows covers one T cell receptor (beta chain) sequence. What it binds is unknown. The table came from immunoSEQ multiplex PCR; TCRdb's copy has only in-frame clones and leaves some out. The data contain around 10,000 clones, about 78% of them singletons. The sample originates from a study of CD4+ T cells in melanoma. Overall study findings and caveats: A reported correlation linked neoantigen-specific CD4+ T cells to CD8+, macrophage and B cell function.

The CDR3 spans 13 residues. Germline lookup yields CDR1 SGHDN and CDR2 FVKESK. The junction had 7 bases not matched to a gene; V was cut back by 6 bases and J by 6 bases. The clonotype comes from a human donor with melanoma. J is TRBJ2-7 and V is TRBV14; the match to TRBD1 covers 8 bases. Sequenced material: tumor tissue. CDR3 bases: TGTGCCAGCAGGTCCGGACAGGGCCGCGAGCAGTACTTC. Its translation is CASRSGQGREQYF.